There are a few counts of the clone carrying this TCR beta chain. The repertoire was sequenced with immunoSEQ multiplex PCR; TCRdb's copy has only in-frame clones and lacks some. The top ten clones hold 3.4% of a sample with a few hundred thousand clones, about 80% of them seen once. This specimen comes from a study of blood T cell repertoires in COVID-19. Whole-study context: In each case, the material was cDNA or gDNA derived from T cells, B-cell-depleted T cells, or PBMCs.

The CDR3 covers 17 residues. V was pared by 2 bases and J by 4 bases, with 18 bases between. Germline V CDR1 and CDR2: LGHDT, YNNKEL (reference sequence). Enrolled through a virtual design, the participants were between 18 and 89 years of age and came from some 25 US areas. This sequence joins TRBV3-1 (or the pseudogene TRBV3-2) and TRBJ1-3; unclear D gene. Sequencing used PBMCs or T cells enriched from blood (not recorded which). The sequence was obtained from a man aged 45-60 years who had recovered from COVID-19. CDR3 sequence reads: CASSQPGLGRRGNTIYF. The CDR3 DNA sequence: TGTGCCAGCAGCCAACCCGGATTGGGGAGGAGAGGAAACACCATATATTTT.